What follows describes a single T cell receptor (beta chain). Its specificity is not known. In the same sample, other DNA sequences code for this CDR3. Looked up from germline, CDR1 is LNHDA and CDR2 is SQIVND (reference sequence). This CDR3 comprises 16 residues. The V segment lost 3 bases and the J segment 4 bases; nucleotides outside the gene matches: 9. The sample belongs to a study of cytomegalovirus exposure and HLA in healthy donors. Study-wide findings and caveats: Reported performance of the classifier showed diagnosis of cytomegalovirus status with high specificity and sensitivity. It was shown in a later analysis that HLA-associated TCR beta chains were more clonally expanded than other, equally common chains.

This PCR relied on a set of 60 Vbeta primers and 13 Jbeta primers. Here immunoSEQ multiplex PCR was the method, and the copy in TCRdb shows in-frame clones only, minus some. The data hold some 44,000 clones, with 50% observed a single time. Donors were ostensibly healthy at sampling, although undocumented immune exposures were probable. The chain combines TRBV19 with TRBJ1-1; 9 bases fit TRBD1. Sequencing was performed on PBMCs. The clonotype was recovered from a human donor in good health. CDR3 sequence: CASSILGTGKFTEAFF. The CDR3 nucleotides are TGTGCCAGTAGTATCCTTGGGACAGGGAAGTTCACTGAAGCTTTCTTT.